This T cell receptor (beta chain) was obtained from a study of T cells in Graves' hyperthyroidism and ophthalmopathy. Points from the study as a whole: Ophthalmopathy was identified by the model a median approximately six months ahead of onset. Blood also contained most expanded thyroid clonotypes above 0.001.

RNA transcripts yielded amplified TCR beta CDR3 regions. First-round RT-PCR of the TCR CDR3 relied on the HTBI primer set. A single record per CDR3 protein comes from TCRdb applying MiXCR to the multiplex PCR reads. This sample yields a few hundred thousand distinct CDR3 sequences, of which roughly 18% are seen a single time; 17% belongs to the top ten. The germline gives CDR1 SGHAT, CDR2 FQDESV (reference sequence). The CDR3 totals 15 residues. Trimming took off 0 bases at V and 5 bases at J, with 8 bases between the two ends. Based on clinical symptoms, serum thyroxine and TRAb, thyroid ultrasound and orbital computed tomography, diagnoses were reached. This clonotype was seen a few times. The antigen remains undetermined.

This chain links TRBV11-1 with TRBJ1-6, with unresolved D. Sequencing was performed on blood. The sequence was obtained from a woman between 18 and 30 years old with Graves' ophthalmopathy. The CDR3 sequence is CASSLADWNNSPLHF. CDR3 bases: TGTGCCAGCAGCTTAGCGGACTGGAATAATTCACCCCTCCACTTT.